This T cell receptor beta chain was sequenced in a study of shared clonotypes between healthy human individuals. Remarks on this clone: The germline gene is not matched at one end of the junction; a read error may be the cause.

Naivety among CD8 cells was defined by CD45RO negativity and positive CCR7 selection, thereby excluding terminally differentiated effector memory CD45RA+ cells. Germline V gives CDR1 DFQATT, CDR2 SNEGSKA (reference sequence). This CDR3 is 11 amino acids long. This table comes from immunoSEQ multiplex PCR, and its TCRdb copy is limited to in-frame clones, with some not included. The sample contains around 1.9 million clones, about 92% of which appear only once. The chain recombines TRBV20-1 with TRBJ1-1; D remains unclear. Sequenced material: naive CD8+ T cells from PBMCs. This TCR came from a man between 18 and 29 years old in good health. Some clones in this sample may be carry-over from other donors' samples. CDR3 region: CSARDAVIPIF. Here the CDR3 DNA reads TGCAGTGCTAGAGATGCGGTCATCCCAATCTTT.